The entry below gives a single TCR beta chain sequence along with its context. This record belongs to a study of cytomegalovirus exposure and HLA in healthy donors. Germline CDR1 and CDR2: MNHNS and SASEGT. With V trimmed by 2 bases and J by 8 bases, 8 bases remained unmatched. The CDR3 consists of 15 residues. PCR involved 60 Vbeta and 13 Jbeta primers. This table comes from immunoSEQ multiplex PCR, and its TCRdb copy is limited to in-frame clones, with some not included. The repertoire consists of 97,000 or so clones, with about 60% occurring once and the leading ten covering under 5.5%. Sequences were obtained from PBMCs. This clonotype was obtained from a human donor in good health. The rearrangement joins TRBV6-1 to TRBJ1-5; 8 nucleotides match TRBD1. The CDR3 nucleotides are TGTGCCAGCAGTGAAATAGCAGGGGGCGCCGAGCCCCAGCATTTT. It specifies CASSEIAGGAEPQHF.